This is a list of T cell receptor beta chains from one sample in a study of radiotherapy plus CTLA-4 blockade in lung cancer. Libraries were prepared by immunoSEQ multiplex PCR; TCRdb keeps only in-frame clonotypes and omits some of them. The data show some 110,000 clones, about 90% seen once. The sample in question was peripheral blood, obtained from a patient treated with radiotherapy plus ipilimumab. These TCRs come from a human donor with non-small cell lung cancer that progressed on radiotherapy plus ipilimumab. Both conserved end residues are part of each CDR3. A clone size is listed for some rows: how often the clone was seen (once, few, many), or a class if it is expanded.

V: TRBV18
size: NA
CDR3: CASSPGQGGEKLFF

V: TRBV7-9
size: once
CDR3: CASSLVSRWNEQFF

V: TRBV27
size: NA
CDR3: CASRRFPGLRLQYAFF

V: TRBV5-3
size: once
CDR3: CARSAGGLYEQYF

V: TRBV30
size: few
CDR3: CAWSVLWTGEQFF

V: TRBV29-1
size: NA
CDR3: CSTPEGSGRRTDTQYF

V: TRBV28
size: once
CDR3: CASRVDGILGTQYF

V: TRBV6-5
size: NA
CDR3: CASSYSRTSSRQFF

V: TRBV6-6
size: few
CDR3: CATLTGQQEKLFF

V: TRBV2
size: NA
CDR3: CASSVSGQGNQPQHF

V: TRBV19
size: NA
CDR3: CASSTRAASDTNYGYTF

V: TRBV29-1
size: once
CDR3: CSVATGGLNTEAFF

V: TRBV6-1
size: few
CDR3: CASSELSGRLDEQFF

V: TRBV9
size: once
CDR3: CASSVGASPSTDTQYF

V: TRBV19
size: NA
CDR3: CASSIGGTGHYEQYF

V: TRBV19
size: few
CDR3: CGGARSTGNTIYF

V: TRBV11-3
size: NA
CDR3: CASSLAGQGRGGELFF

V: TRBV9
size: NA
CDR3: CASRGDLGNTEAFF

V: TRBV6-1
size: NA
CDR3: CASSDGAAYNEQFF

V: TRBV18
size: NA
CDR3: CASSPQQGRTGELFF

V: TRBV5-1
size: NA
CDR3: CASSLARGLVSTEAFF

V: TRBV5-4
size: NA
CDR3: CASSPVGGANTGELFF

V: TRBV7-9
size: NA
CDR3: CASSFSSGRGETQYF

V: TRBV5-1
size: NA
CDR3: CASSPDGTGVNTAQYF

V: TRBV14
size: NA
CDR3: CASSQVVGFPYEQYF

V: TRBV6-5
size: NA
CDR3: CASSWTGSGNTIYF

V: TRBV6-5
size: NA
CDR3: CASSYLEGTEAFF

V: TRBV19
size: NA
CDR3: CASTLRDRFDNEQFF

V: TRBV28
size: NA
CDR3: CASSLDGRQGSTEAFF

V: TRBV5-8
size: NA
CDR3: CASSPDRGTEKLFF

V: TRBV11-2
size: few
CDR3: CASSLVGGANVLTF

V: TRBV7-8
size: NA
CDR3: CASSLLTGTAYEQYF

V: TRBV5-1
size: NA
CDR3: CASSWGAGRAEAFF

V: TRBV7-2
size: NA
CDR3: CASSFRVAATGELFF

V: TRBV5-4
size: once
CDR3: CASSVQGSDTQYF

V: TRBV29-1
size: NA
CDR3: CSARQGTDTQYF

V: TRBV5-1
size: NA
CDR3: CASGDPGLAGPTADTQYF

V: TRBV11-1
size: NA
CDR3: CASSLVLAESTDTQYF

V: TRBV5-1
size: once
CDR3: CASRAGWGANEKLFF